The rows below give T cell receptor beta chains drawn from one sample of a study of blood T cell repertoires in COVID-19. Method: immunoSEQ multiplex PCR; TCRdb's copy keeps in-frame clones and lacks some. Among approximately 390,000 clones listed, about 90% were seen once. Sequencing input: peripheral blood. The receptors derive from an older woman with COVID-19, enrolled during active disease. CDR3s include the opening cysteine and the closing phenylalanine or tryptophan.

V: TRBV3-1/TRBV3-2
CDR3: CASSQVILRGGGTNEKLFF

V: TRBV10-3
CDR3: CAISRQTYEQYF

V: TRBV30
CDR3: CAWSRGPQETQYF

V: TRBV6-5
CDR3: CASSPGQGKYGYTF

V: TRBV6-6
CDR3: CASSYGGGSTDTQYF

V: TRBV12-3/TRBV12-4
CDR3: CASSDRNTIYF

V: TRBV2
CDR3: CASSLDTYNSPLHF

V: TRBV6-5
CDR3: CASSWGGSGNTIYF

V: TRBV9
CDR3: CASSAVGAGYTDTQYF

V: TRBV2
CDR3: CASSEALSRGGTEAFF

V: TRBV29-1
CDR3: CSVEVAGTASEAFF

V: TRBV29-1
CDR3: CSVAGSGGGIEQFF

V: TRBV12-3/TRBV12-4
CDR3: CASRQGSNQPQHF

V: TRBV4-1
CDR3: CASSRSGSETYEQYF

V: TRBV2
CDR3: CASNLLGTVNTGELFF

V: TRBV6-1
CDR3: CASSEPGGAGVVGLNEQFF

V: TRBV15
CDR3: CATSAQRTYEQYF

V: TRBV28
CDR3: CASTRPGTVLIRNEQFF

V: TRBV28
CDR3: CASSFIGQGGSEQFF

V: TRBV6-6
CDR3: CASSLQYPSGGGKNIQYF

V: TRBV3-1/TRBV3-2
CDR3: CASSPNYGTSSGNTIYF

V: TRBV4-2
CDR3: CASSLTGTAFGELFF

V: TRBV29-1
CDR3: CSVEPAGQLVSEAFF

V: TRBV6-6
CDR3: CASTFEGNTEAFF

V: TRBV19
CDR3: CASSVKTGGTNTGELFF

V: TRBV28
CDR3: CASADGGRVGTEAFF

V: TRBV6-5
CDR3: CASSPGGYYGYTF

V: TRBV7-9
CDR3: CASSILPSYEQYF

V: TRBV2
CDR3: CASIPGTGAYNEQFF

V: TRBV11-2
CDR3: CASSFPGQGPEQYF

V: TRBV28
CDR3: CASSPRTGPYEQYF

V: TRBV3-1/TRBV3-2
CDR3: CASSHQGLGGELFF

V: TRBV27
CDR3: CASSAPGGHTEAFF